A single sample is the source of the 9 T cell receptor beta chains below, sequenced in a study of regulatory T cells in long-lasting Graves disease. CDR3-region Arm-PCR and iRepertoire HTBI primers produced the TCR beta libraries. TCRdb re-derived calls from the multiplex PCR reads in MiXCR, one entry per CDR3 protein. Among roughly 420,000 distinct CDR3 sequences listed, roughly 17% were seen once. The time point is: newly diagnosed GD, antithyroid drugs for less than 3 months. Isolated PBMC RNA provided the starting material for the TCR library. These same records also appear under a second study, on T cells in Graves' hyperthyroidism and ophthalmopathy.

Material: peripheral blood mononuclear cells (PBMCs), obtained at new diagnosis, from a patient treated with antithyroid drugs. The receptors here all came from a woman younger than 45 with Graves disease.

This clonotype was detected ten times or more. V gene TRBV7-2 combines with J gene TRBJ2-7; D is possibly TRBD2 (6 bases). V was pared by 3 bases and J by 2 bases, with 8 bases between. This CDR3 contains 13 residues. Germline values: CDR1 SGHTA, CDR2 FQGNSA. This chain's CDR3 is CASSFSSAYEQYF. CDR3 DNA sequence: TGTGCCAGCAGCTTTTCTAGCGCCTACGAGCAGTACTTC.

In the case of this clonotype: This likely came from a read error, as a far larger clone is one base away. The chain recombines TRBV28 with TRBJ2-7, with a weak D call TRBD2 (5 bases). There are 16 residues in the CDR3. The germline V gene has CDR1 MDHEN and CDR2 SYDVKM. CDR3 nucleotides: TGTGCCAGCAGTTTATCTGGCGGGTGGGGTACCTACGAGCAGTGCTTC. Translating it yields CASSLSGGWGTYEQCF.

This clonotype was picked up a small number of times. V gene TRBV4-2 combines with J gene TRBJ1-2, with a tentative D call TRBD1 (5 bases). This CDR3 spans 17 amino acids. Germline lookup yields CDR1 LGHNA and CDR2 YNFKEQ. Trimming took 0 bases from V and 0 from J, leaving 14 bases between them. The CDR3 reads CASSQEPRVGANYGYTF. Here the CDR3 DNA reads TGTGCCAGCAGCCAAGAACCCAGGGTGGGAGCTAACTATGGCTACACCTTC.

This clonotype was seen repeatedly, ten times or more. This sequence joins TRBV7-2 and TRBJ2-1; D not certain. Trimming pared 5 bases from V and 1 base from J, leaving 12 bases between. Germline V gene sequence: CDR1 SGHTA, CDR2 FQGNSA. The length of the CDR3 is 15 residues. In DNA form, the CDR3 reads TGTGCCAGCAGCGCACAGAAAGGGTCCTACAATGAGCAGTTCTTC. It encodes CASSAQKGSYNEQFF.

This clonotype came up a few times. In DNA, the CDR3 is TGTGCCAGCAGTGCAGGGGGCGAGAGTGAAGCTTTCTTT. Translated: CASSAGGESEAFF. This chain links TRBV28 with TRBJ1-1; TRBD1 matches 8 bases. With V trimmed by 5 bases and J by 7 bases, 6 bases remained unmatched. Germline lookup yields CDR1 MDHEN and CDR2 SYDVKM. The CDR3 contains 13 residues.

This clonotype was observed at least ten times. This rearrangement joins TRBV2 to TRBJ2-4; 7 bases are shared with TRBD2. J was trimmed by 0 bases and V by 5 bases; bases with no gene match: 10. The germline gives CDR1 SNHLY, CDR2 FYNNEI. This CDR3 has 17 amino acids. CDR3 nucleotides: TGTGCCAGCAGTCACCTGGGGACTACCTTAGCCAAAAACATTCAGTACTTC. This encodes CASSHLGTTLAKNIQYF.

The sample holds many counts of this clonotype. The V gene is TRBV28, the J gene TRBJ2-7; D is possibly TRBD1 (6 bases). CDR1 is MDHEN and CDR2 is SYDVKM in the germline V gene. This CDR3 is 14 amino acids long. Trimming removed 7 bases from V and 6 bases from J, with 19 bases in between. The CDR3, as DNA: TGTGCCAGCAACGCTCCGGGACACCCATCCGAGCAGTACTTC. It specifies CASNAPGHPSEQYF.

This clonotype appeared many times. The V gene is TRBV24-1, the J gene TRBJ2-2; D may correspond to TRBD1 or TRBD2 (5 bases each). Germline V lookup: CDR1 KGHDR, CDR2 SFDVKD. The germline V and J ends were trimmed by 8 bases and 2 bases, with 11 bases remaining between them. The CDR3 is 14 residues long. CDR3 in amino acids: CATMGPKNTGELFF. The DNA of the CDR3 is TGTGCCACCATGGGACCCAAAAACACCGGGGAGCTGTTTTTT.

This clonotype was counted a few times. The genes are TRBV5-1 and TRBJ2-7, with 9 bases lining up with TRBD1. This CDR3 comprises 15 residues. CDR1 is SGHRS, CDR2 YFSETQ, per germline. With V trimmed by 4 bases and J by 3 bases, 8 bases remained unmatched. The CDR3 sequence is CASSLGQGSGYEQYF. The CDR3 DNA follows: TGCGCCAGCAGCCTTGGACAGGGGTCTGGCTACGAGCAGTACTTC.